This entry lists 27 T cell receptor beta chains sequenced from one sample in a study of T-cell memory formation after mild COVID-19. One entry per CDR3 protein results from TCRdb running MiXCR on the 5' RACE reads. The sample lists fewer than 550,000 distinct CDR3 sequences; roughly 20% were seen once. The source material was PBMCs or a T cell subset sorted from them (not recorded which). Receptor source: an adult woman who had mild COVID-19 (a few samples of this study predate the infection). Cell type and time point are not known.

This clonotype appeared a single time. The chain recombines TRBV12-3 or TRBV12-4 with TRBJ1-5; 8 positions agree with TRBD1. The CDR3 sequence is 16 residues long. The V and J ends lost 0 bases and 6 bases, in that order; junction bases with no gene match: 7. CDR3 bases: TGTGCCAGCAGTTTAGCGGCAGGGGGCTCTTTTCAGCCCCAGCATTTT. This gives the protein CASSLAAGGSFQPQHF.

The chain has TRBV5-1 and TRBJ1-1; tentatively, D is TRBD1 (5 bases). The CDR3 covers 14 residues. The germline V and J ends were trimmed by 7 bases and 1 base, with 14 bases remaining between them. CDR1 and CDR2 from the germline V gene are SGHRS and YFSETQ. The CDR3 region is CASEQGTANTEAFF. CDR3 nucleotides: TGCGCCAGCGAACAAGGGACGGCGAACACTGAAGCTTTCTTT. The full variable domain, its missing parts supplied by reference TRBV5-1 and TRBJ1-1, is KAGVTQTPRYLIKTRGQQVTLSCSPISGHRSVSWYQQTPGQGLQFLFEYFSETQRNKGNFPGRFSGRQFSNSRSEMNVSTLELGDSALYLCASEQGTANTEAFFGQGTRLTVV.

The chain is built from TRBV12-3 or TRBV12-4 and TRBJ2-3; TRBD2 aligns across 9 bases. This CDR3 spans 14 amino acids. V was clipped by 8 bases and J by 1 base; unmatched bases: 4. CDR3 region: CASATSGGTDTQYF. CDR3 nucleotide sequence: TGTGCCAGCGCGACTAGCGGAGGCACAGATACGCAGTATTTT.

The chain joins TRBV19 to TRBJ1-1, with unresolved D. Looked up from germline, CDR1 is LNHDA and CDR2 is SQIVND (reference sequence). V was shortened by 6 bases and J by 1 base, with 15 bases between the two germline ends. There are 15 residues in the CDR3. The CDR3 here is CASRYSPGGNTEAFF. CDR3 coding DNA: TGTGCCAGTAGATACAGCCCAGGCGGGAACACTGAAGCTTTCTTT.

This clonotype was counted once. The rearrangement links TRBV20-1 to TRBJ1-1; D gene unclear. The CDR3 sequence is 14 residues long. Per the germline V gene, CDR1 is DFQATT and CDR2 is SNEGSKA (reference sequence). V lost 5 bases to trimming and J lost 1 base, with 14 bases between them. The CDR3 is CSASPVEANTEAFF. The CDR3 DNA sequence: TGCAGTGCTTCTCCAGTGGAGGCGAACACTGAAGCTTTCTTT.

This clonotype has just a few counts. V and J are TRBV12-3 or TRBV12-4 and TRBJ2-7; a possible D gene is TRBD2 (5 bases). V was pared by 6 bases and J by 2 bases, with 23 bases between. The CDR3 spans 17 residues. This CDR3 is CASSEPPLKGEPYEQYF. The CDR3 nucleotides read TGTGCCAGCAGCGAACCTCCCTTGAAGGGAGAACCCTACGAGCAGTACTTC.

This chain links TRBV4-3 with TRBJ2-7; D could derive from TRBD1 or TRBD2 (5 bases each). V lost 0 bases and J 4 bases, leaving 13 bases between the germline ends. The CDR3 is 15 residues long. In germline, CDR1 is LGHNA, CDR2 YSLEER. This CDR3 reads CASSQDSKGEYEQYF. DNA for the CDR3: TGCGCCAGCAGCCAAGATAGTAAAGGGGAGTACGAGCAGTACTTC.

V usage is TRBV5-4 and J usage is TRBJ2-7, with D hard to call. The germline CDR1 and CDR2 sequences are SGHNT and YYREEE (reference sequence). This CDR3 region has 13 residues. With 0 bases removed from V and 1 base from J, the gap between germline ends came to 5 bases. CDR3 sequence: CASSLENSYEQYF. CDR3 nucleotide sequence: TGTGCCAGCAGCTTGGAGAATTCCTACGAGCAGTACTTC.

This chain links TRBV20-1 with TRBJ2-2; 8 nucleotides line up with TRBD2. Unmatched junction bases numbered 5, after V lost 3 bases and J lost 14 bases. CDR3 size: 11 residues. CDR1 DFQATT and CDR2 SNEGSKA come from the germline V gene (reference sequence). CDR3 DNA sequence: TGCAGTGCTAGGTTAGCGGGAAGTCTGTTTTTT. Protein sequence: CSARLAGSLFF.

In this sample, this clonotype turned up many times. The chain uses TRBV4-2 and TRBJ1-1; D not resolved. CDR3 size: 16 residues. Germline CDR1 is LGHNA and CDR2 is YNFKEQ. Trimming shortened V by 0 bases and J by 0 bases, and 11 bases separated the two germline ends. CDR3 loop: CASSQDNTNLNTEAFF. The CDR3 region has the DNA TGTGCCAGCAGCCAAGATAATACGAATTTGAACACTGAAGCTTTCTTT.

The table lists this clonotype with a few counts. The chain links TRBV5-1 to TRBJ2-4; D perhaps matches TRBD2 (5 bases). From germline, CDR1 is SGHRS and CDR2 YFSETQ. The V gene lost 4 bases and the J gene lost 1 base, with 15 bases spanning the gap. The CDR3 is made up of 16 amino acids. CDR3 in amino acids: CASSDQPPGAKNIQYF. In nucleotides, the CDR3 is TGCGCCAGCAGCGACCAACCTCCGGGGGCCAAAAACATTCAGTACTTC.

The J gene is TRBJ2-3, the V gene TRBV3-1; the D gene could be TRBD1 or TRBD2 (5 bases each). Germline V lookup: CDR1 LGHDT, CDR2 YNNKEL (reference sequence). V was shortened by 4 bases and J by 5 bases, with 10 bases between the two germline ends. The CDR3 runs 13 residues. CDR3 sequence reads: CASSRGNLDTQYF. CDR3 coding DNA: TGTGCCAGCAGCCGGGGGAACCTAGATACGCAGTATTTT.

This sequence joins TRBV5-1 and TRBJ1-6, with a weak D call TRBD1 (6 bases). The CDR3 has 14 residues. Germline V lookup: CDR1 SGHRS, CDR2 YFSETQ. Trimming cost V 4 bases and J 7 bases, with 12 bases left between them. CDR3 sequence reads: CASSRGGRNSPLHF. The CDR3, as DNA: TGCGCCAGCAGCAGGGGGGGCAGGAATTCACCCCTCCACTTT.

This clonotype was picked up many times. The chain recombines TRBV19 with TRBJ2-7, with 9 nucleotides matching TRBD2. Germline V gene sequence: CDR1 LNHDA, CDR2 SQIVND (reference sequence). CDR3 length equals 15 residues. V lost 3 bases and J lost 4; bases outside the gene matches: 7. The CDR3 DNA reads TGTGCCAGTAGTATCCGTGGCGGGAGGGTTTACGAGCAGTACTTC. Translation: CASSIRGGRVYEQYF.

This clonotype was counted only a few times. The chain joins TRBV7-8 to TRBJ2-7, with D possibly being TRBD2 (6 bases). The CDR3 is 15 residues long. Germline V lookup: CDR1 SGHVS, CDR2 FQNEAQ. With 1 base removed from V and 2 bases from J, the gap between germline ends came to 12 bases. CDR3 bases: TGTGCCAGCAGCTTAGAAGGCGGCGGGACCTACGAGCAGTACTTC. This translates into CASSLEGGGTYEQYF. Looking up the rest from reference TRBV7-8 and TRBJ2-7 gives the full variable domain: GAGVSQSPRYKVAKRGQDVALRCDPISGHVSLFWYQQALGQGPEFLTYFQNEAQLDKSGLPSDRFFAERPEGSVSTLKIQRTQQEDSAVYLCASSLEGGGTYEQYFGPGTRLTVT.

A few counts support this clonotype. The chain employs TRBV20-1 and TRBJ2-7, with D perhaps matching TRBD2 (6 bases). V was pared by 3 bases and J by 1 base, with 10 bases between. The length of the CDR3 is 13 residues. Germline CDR1 DFQATT, CDR2 SNEGSKA (reference sequence). The CDR3 spells CSASGSRSYEQYF. The CDR3 bases are TGCAGTGCTAGCGGGAGTAGGTCCTACGAGCAGTACTTC.

This clonotype was seen only a few times. The genes are TRBV6-1 and TRBJ2-7; the D gene is possibly TRBD2 (6 bases). V was clipped by 11 bases and J by 3 bases, with 14 bases between them. The germline V gene encodes CDR1 MNHNS and CDR2 SASEGT. The CDR3 runs 12 residues. CDR3 residues: CAARGTDYEQYF. The CDR3 DNA follows: TGTGCCGCCCGGGGGACTGACTACGAGCAGTACTTC.

The chain has TRBV7-9 and TRBJ2-3; the match to TRBD2 covers 11 bases. Germline V gene lookup returns CDR1 SEHNR and CDR2 FQNEAQ (reference sequence). The V segment lost 5 bases and the J segment 6 bases; nucleotides outside the gene matches: 13. The CDR3 is made up of 17 amino acids. The CDR3 loop is CASSDRGLAGGQDTQYF. The CDR3 nucleotides read TGTGCCAGCAGCGACCGGGGCCTAGCGGGGGGACAGGATACGCAGTATTTT.

This clonotype has only a few counts. DNA for the CDR3: TGCGCCAGCAGCCCCAGGGGGGACGAGCAGTACTTC. It codes for CASSPRGDEQYF. The V gene is TRBV4-1, the J gene TRBJ2-7, with TRBD1 as a possible D gene (7 bases). Germline V gives CDR1 MGHRA, CDR2 YSYEKL. V dropped 4 bases and J dropped 5 bases, with 9 bases sitting between them. The CDR3 has 12 residues.

This clonotype has only a few counts. V and J are TRBV18 and TRBJ1-1, with a possible D match to TRBD1 (5 bases). Germline V gene data show CDR1 as KGHSH and CDR2 as LQKENI. Deletions cut 6 bases from V and 1 base from J, with 15 bases between. This CDR3 is built from 15 residues. The CDR3 protein is CASSPLPTGNTEAFF. Written as DNA, the CDR3 is TGTGCCAGCTCCCCTCTCCCTACAGGGAACACTGAAGCTTTCTTT.

At least ten counts were recorded for this clonotype. The V and J genes are TRBV7-9 and TRBJ2-2; D is unresolved. This CDR3 is 14 amino acids long. V shed 6 bases and J shed 0 bases, with 8 bases lying between them. CDR1 SEHNR and CDR2 FQNEAQ come from the germline V gene (reference sequence). Here the CDR3 reads CASRDNANTGELFF. In DNA form, the CDR3 reads TGTGCCAGCAGAGACAACGCGAACACCGGGGAGCTGTTTTTT.

The rearrangement links TRBV5-1 to TRBJ2-7, with D tentatively TRBD2 (6 bases). CDR3 size: 15 residues. Trimming stripped 4 bases from V and 4 bases from J, with 18 bases between. Germline V gene lookup returns CDR1 SGHRS and CDR2 YFSETQ. CDR3 sequence: CASSPAPGTGYEQYF. DNA of the CDR3: TGCGCCAGCAGCCCCGCCCCCGGGACTGGATACGAGCAGTACTTC.

V gene TRBV9 combines with J gene TRBJ2-7; 11 nucleotides align to TRBD2. V shed 0 bases, J shed 5 bases, and the junction held 7 bases outside the gene matches. The germline V gene encodes CDR1 SGDLS and CDR2 YYNGEE. There are 16 residues in the CDR3. CDR3 in DNA: TGTGCCAGCAGCGTAGCGGCTAGCGGGAGGAAAGACGAGCAGTACTTC. Amino acids: CASSVAASGRKDEQYF.

This clonotype was detected only a few times. V is TRBV12-3 or TRBV12-4 and J is TRBJ2-1; the match to TRBD2 covers 7 bases. This CDR3 spans 13 amino acids. Trimming at V came to 5 bases and at J to 9 bases, leaving 7 bases not matched to a gene. The CDR3, as DNA: TGTGCCAGCAGTCCTTCCGCGGGAGTTGAGCAGTTCTTC. Amino acid sequence: CASSPSAGVEQFF.

CDR3 sequence reads: CASSNSAWTENEKLFF. The CDR3 DNA is TGCGCCAGCAGCAACTCCGCCTGGACAGAAAATGAAAAACTGTTTTTT. This chain connects TRBV4-3 to TRBJ1-4; D is perhaps TRBD1 (6 bases). V was cut by 5 bases and J by 5 bases, with 18 bases left in between. Per the germline V gene, CDR1 is LGHNA and CDR2 is YSLEER. The CDR3 consists of 16 residues.

This clonotype was observed a few times. This sequence joins TRBV9 and TRBJ1-2, with no clear D. V dropped 4 bases and J dropped 4 bases, with 20 bases sitting between them. The CDR3 covers 16 residues. Germline V lookup: CDR1 SGDLS, CDR2 YYNGEE. The DNA of the CDR3 is TGTGCCAGCAGCCTAGGTGGAGGTAACCCCTCCTATGGCTACACCTTC. Protein sequence: CASSLGGGNPSYGYTF. Full variable domain (remainder filled in from reference TRBV9 and TRBJ1-2): DSGVTQTPKHLITATGQRVTLRCSPRSGDLSVYWYQQSLDQGLQFLIQYYNGEERAKGNILERFSAQQFPDLHSELNLSSLELGDSALYFCASSLGGGNPSYGYTFGSGTRLTVV.

The J gene is TRBJ1-4, the V gene TRBV6-5; no definite D call. From germline, CDR1 is MNHEY and CDR2 SVGAGI. V was shortened by 2 bases and J by 3 bases, with 10 bases between the two germline ends. There are 15 residues in the CDR3. The CDR3 region is CASSYDGRSNEKLFF. CDR3 in DNA: TGTGCCAGCAGTTACGATGGGCGGTCTAATGAAAAACTGTTTTTT.